The clone carrying this T cell receptor beta chain was observed at least ten times. Antigen specificity is unknown. Germline CDR1 and CDR2: GTSNPN and SVGIG (reference sequence). V was pared by 2 bases and J by 6 bases, with 11 bases between. The CDR3 contains 12 residues. Profiling that covered TCR beta VDJ and CDR3 relied on genomic DNA as its template. TCRdb independently ran MiXCR on the reads; one entry per CDR3 protein. The data hold approximately 98,000 distinct CDR3 sequences, with roughly 50% observed a single time. This record comes from a study of CD8+CD57+ T cells in acquired aplastic anemia. About the research overall: Across the sorted CD4+ and CD8+ cells, DNA amounts averaged about 3 ug. Healthy donor sequencing depth: 8.5 million to 10.8 million CD4+, fewer than 13 million CD8+ reads. Whole-study findings and limits: Patients did not significantly differ from controls in CD8+ Simpson's diversity. The study identified twenty-nine CD8+ CDR3 sequences shared by patients and controls.

The rearrangement uses TRBV30 and TRBJ2-7; the D is unclear. Sequenced material: sorted CD4+, CD8+, or CD8+CD57+ T cells (not recorded which) from PBMCs. The TCR was taken from a human donor in good health, serving as a control. The CDR3: CAWSSLAAEQYF. CDR3 nucleotides: TGTGCCTGGAGTAGTCTTGCGGCCGAGCAGTACTTC.